These T cell receptor beta chains were read from a single sample in a study of blood T cell repertoires in COVID-19. TCRdb's table, derived via immunoSEQ multiplex PCR, lists solely in-frame clones and lacks some. The sample contains 320,000 or so clones, 88% of which appear only once. The specimen sequenced was PBMCs or T cells enriched from blood (not recorded which). These receptors came from a man aged 30-40 years who had recovered from COVID-19. The CDR3 runs from the conserved cysteine through the conserved F or W. D genes are given only for firm matches. Size is omitted from some rows. Given values are once, few, many or a class for expanded clones.

>few|TRBJ2-6|NA|TRBV19
TGTGCCAGTAGCCGTTCCACTTATGAGTCTGGGGCCAACGTCCTGACTTTC
CASSRSTYESGANVLTF
>NA|TRBJ2-7|TRBD2|TRBV28
TGTGCCAGCGGGGGGGGTATGTACGAGCAGTACTTC
CASGGGMYEQYF
>NA|TRBJ2-7|NA|TRBV11-3
TGTGCCAGCAGCTTATACCCCACAGGGACCTACGAGCAGTACTTC
CASSLYPTGTYEQYF
>NA|TRBJ2-1|TRBD2|TRBV4-2
TGTGCCAGCACAGCGACGGGACTAGCGGGGGGATACAATGAGCAGTTCTTC
CASTATGLAGGYNEQFF
>few|TRBJ1-5|TRBD1|TRBV6-5
TGTGCCAGCAGTCGACAGGGGGCTATTCAGCCCCAGCATTTT
CASSRQGAIQPQHF
>NA|TRBJ2-1|TRBD2|TRBV27
TGTGCCAGCAGCCCCGGACTAGGCCTCTACAATGAGCAGTTCTTC
CASSPGLGLYNEQFF
>NA|TRBJ2-1|TRBD1|TRBV5-4
TGTGCCAGCAGCCGGGACAGGGGTGCCTACAATGAGCAGTTCTTC
CASSRDRGAYNEQFF
>NA|TRBJ2-4|NA|TRBV5-1
TGCGCCAGCAGCTTGGCCCTAGCCAAAAACATTCAGTACTTC
CASSLALAKNIQYF
>NA|TRBJ2-5|TRBD1|TRBV18
TGTGCCAGCTCCAGGGGACAGGGGGGAGAGACCCAGTACTTC
CASSRGQGGETQYF
>NA|TRBJ1-2|TRBD1|TRBV24-1
TGTGCCACCAGTGACCCTAACAGGGGGTGGTATGGCTACACCTTC
CATSDPNRGWYGYTF
>once|TRBJ1-6|TRBD1|TRBV27
TGTGCCAGCACCGTAGACAGGGGGCAAAATTCACCCCTCCACTTT
CASTVDRGQNSPLHF
>NA|TRBJ2-3|TRBD1|TRBV28
TGTGCCAGCAGTCGGGGGGACAGGGTGGGCGATACGCAGTATTTT
CASSRGDRVGDTQYF
>NA|TRBJ1-6|NA|TRBV7-2
TGTGCCAGCAGCTTAGCGGGGGCTAGCTCCTATAATTCACCCCTCCACTTT
CASSLAGASSYNSPLHF
>NA|TRBJ2-7|NA|TRBV5-5
TGTGCCAGCAGCTTTCCATATGCGTCCGAGCAGTACTTC
CASSFPYASEQYF
>NA|TRBJ2-7|TRBD1|TRBV4-1
TGCGCCAGCAGCCAAACCCCCGGGACAGCCTACGAGCAGTACTTC
CASSQTPGTAYEQYF
>once|TRBJ1-5|TRBD1|TRBV11-1
TGTGCCAGCAGCGTACAGGGGAATCAGCCCCAGCATTTT
CASSVQGNQPQHF
>NA|TRBJ2-2|TRBD1|TRBV29-1
TGCAGCGTGACAGGGGAGGCCGGGGAGCTGTTTTTT
CSVTGEAGELFF
>NA|TRBJ2-7|TRBD1|TRBV3-1/TRBV3-2
TGTGCCAGCAGCCACCGACTGGGACAGAGTCCCTACGAGCAGTACTTC
CASSHRLGQSPYEQYF
>NA|TRBJ1-4|TRBD1|TRBV24-1
TGTGCCACCAGTGGGGGAGAGTCGGACAGGGTTAATGAAAAACTGTTTTTT
CATSGGESDRVNEKLFF
>NA|TRBJ1-6|NA|TRBV10-3
TGTGCCATCGAAGGACAAGTCTCACCCCTCCACTTT
CAIEGQVSPLHF
>few|TRBJ1-2|NA|TRBV19
TGTGCCAGTAAGACGGGGACAACCATGAACTATGGCTACACCTTC
CASKTGTTMNYGYTF
>NA|TRBJ1-2|TRBD1|TRBV19
TGTGCCAGTAGTCCGGGACAGGAAGCTAACTATGGCTACACCTTC
CASSPGQEANYGYTF
>NA|TRBJ1-2|NA|TRBV5-1
TGCGCCAGCAGCTTGTCCCTAGACAGTCCCGAGTATGGCTACACCTTC
CASSLSLDSPEYGYTF
>NA|TRBJ2-4|NA|TRBV30
TGTGCCTGGACCGCCAAAGACTCCTCTGGCAAAAACATTCAGTACTTC
CAWTAKDSSGKNIQYF
>NA|TRBJ1-4|NA|TRBV12-3/TRBV12-4
TGTGCCAGCAGTTACAGGGTCAGTGAAAAACTGTTTTTT
CASSYRVSEKLFF
>once|TRBJ2-2|NA|TRBV5-5
TGTGCCAGCAGCTTGATGGGGGCTTGGACCGGGGAGCTGTTTTTT
CASSLMGAWTGELFF
>NA|TRBJ2-3|TRBD1|TRBV5-8
TGTGCCAGCAGCTTGGGACTGACAGGGGGCACAGATACGCAGTATTTT
CASSLGLTGGTDTQYF
>NA|TRBJ2-7|TRBD2|TRBV5-4
TGTGCCAGCAGCTTGACTAGCGGGGGATCCCCGGGGCAGTACTTC
CASSLTSGGSPGQYF
>NA|TRBJ1-2|TRBD1|TRBV2
TGTGCCAGCAGGACAGGGGGCTACACCTTC
CASRTGGYTF
>few|TRBJ1-6|NA|TRBV10-1
TGCGCCAGCAGTGAGTGGCGTGGGGGCTCTTCACCCCTCCACTTT
CASSEWRGGSSPLHF
>NA|TRBJ2-3|TRBD2|TRBV5-1
TGCGCCAGCAGCTTCAGCGGGGGAATTCGGTATACAGATACGCAGTATTTT
CASSFSGGIRYTDTQYF
>once|TRBJ2-3|TRBD2|TRBV5-4
TGTGCCAGCAGCCCCTGGACTAGCGGGGGAATCACAGATACGCAGTATTTT
CASSPWTSGGITDTQYF
>NA|TRBJ2-7|NA|TRBV14
TGTGCCAGCAGCCGGGGACGGGCGGGAGAGCAGTACTTC
CASSRGRAGEQYF
>NA|TRBJ2-5|TRBD2|TRBV5-1
TGCGCCAGCAGCTTTCCAGCGGGGGAAGAGACCCAGTACTTC
CASSFPAGEETQYF
>NA|TRBJ1-6|NA|TRBV21-1
TGTGCCACGCAACTTGCCGAAACAGGGGGCTGTTCACCCCTCCACTTT
CATQLAETGGCSPLHF
>NA|TRBJ2-7|NA|TRBV6-2/TRBV6-3
TGTGCCAGCAGTTACACGGTGTCGACAGCCCGATACGAGCAGTACTTC
CASSYTVSTARYEQYF
>once|TRBJ1-1|NA|TRBV5-6
TGTGCCAGCAGCTTGTCTCTACTAGCGAACACTGAAGCTTTCTTT
CASSLSLLANTEAFF
>NA|TRBJ2-5|NA|TRBV12-3/TRBV12-4
TGTGCCAGCAGTACCTCGACGGGGGCCCAGTACTTC
CASSTSTGAQYF
>NA|TRBJ2-1|TRBD2|TRBV7-9
TGTGCCAGCAGCTTACTCTCCCCTAGCGGAAACAATGAGCAGTTCTTC
CASSLLSPSGNNEQFF